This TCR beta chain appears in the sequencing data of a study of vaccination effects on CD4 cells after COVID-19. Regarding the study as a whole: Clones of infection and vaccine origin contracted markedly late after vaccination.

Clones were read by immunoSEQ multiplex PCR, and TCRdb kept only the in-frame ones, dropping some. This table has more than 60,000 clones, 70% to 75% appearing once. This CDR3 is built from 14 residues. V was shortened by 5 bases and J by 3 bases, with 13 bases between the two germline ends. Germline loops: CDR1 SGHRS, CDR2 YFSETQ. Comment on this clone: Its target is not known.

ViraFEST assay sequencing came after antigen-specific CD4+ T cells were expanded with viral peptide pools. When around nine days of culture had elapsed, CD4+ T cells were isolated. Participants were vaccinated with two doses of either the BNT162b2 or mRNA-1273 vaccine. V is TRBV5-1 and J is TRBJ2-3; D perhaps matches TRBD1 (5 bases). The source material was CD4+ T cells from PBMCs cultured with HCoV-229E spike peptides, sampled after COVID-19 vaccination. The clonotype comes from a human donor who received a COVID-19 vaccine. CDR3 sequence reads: CASRKEYRTDTQYF. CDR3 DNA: TGCGCCAGCAGGAAAGAGTACAGGACAGATACGCAGTATTTT.